This TCR beta chain emerged from a study of technical replicates of blood from several donors. CDR1 and CDR2 (germline): SGHNT, YENEEA. The CDR3 sequence is 16 residues long. V lost 4 bases, J lost 0 bases, and 8 bases stayed unmatched. The table came from immunoSEQ multiplex PCR; TCRdb's copy has only in-frame clones and leaves some out. The table has about 88,000 clones, around 94% seen once. The V call is TRBV11-3, the J call TRBJ1-1; 7 positions match TRBD1. The TCR comes from a human donor in good health. Source material: T cells isolated from PBMCs. The CDR3 nucleotides are TGTGCCAGCAGCTCGGGGACAGAAGGTATGAACACTGAAGCTTTCTTT. This codes for CASSSGTEGMNTEAFF.